The next 3 T cell receptor beta chains were all read from a single sample in a study of blood T cell repertoires in COVID-19. Repertoires were generated with immunoSEQ multiplex PCR, while TCRdb's copy carries only in-frame clones and drops some. In the table there are under 250,000 clones, more than 80% of which are singletons. The source material was PBMCs or T cells enriched from blood (not recorded which). These receptors originate from a man aged 60 to 69 who had recovered from COVID-19.

V is TRBV14 and J is TRBJ1-6; D remains ambiguous. The CDR3 is made up of 17 amino acids. Germline assignment: CDR1 SGHDN and CDR2 FVKESK. V was shortened by 1 base and J by 10 bases, with 20 bases between the two germline ends. The CDR3 is CASSQGALTSLRSPLHF. The CDR3 DNA reads as TGTGCCAGCAGCCAAGGGGCCTTGACATCGCTACGGTCACCCCTCCACTTT.

The CDR3 sequence: CASSPLPGYEQYF. Written as DNA, the CDR3 is TGTGCCAGCTCACCACTACCGGGCTACGAGCAGTACTTC. V gene TRBV18 combines with J gene TRBJ2-7; D is unresolved. V lost 1 base, J lost 3 bases, and 7 bases lay in between. The CDR3 totals 13 residues. Germline V gene lookup returns CDR1 KGHSH and CDR2 LQKENI. The complete variable domain, with remaining parts taken from reference TRBV18 and TRBJ2-7, reads NAGVMQNPRHLVRRRGQEARLRCSPMKGHSHVYWYRQLPEEGLKFMVYLQKENIIDESGMPKERFSAEFPKEGPSILRIQQVVRGDSAAYFCASSPLPGYEQYFGPGTRLTVT.

The V and J genes are TRBV6-1 and TRBJ1-3; D unresolved. Germline lookup yields CDR1 MNHNS and CDR2 SASEGT. CDR3 length: 15 amino acids. Trimming left V 0 bases short and J 2 bases short, with 8 bases between. The CDR3 nucleotides read TGTGCCAGCAGTGAAGCGCGGGCGGCTGGAAACACCATATATTTT. Its protein product is CASSEARAAGNTIYF.